The 19 T cell receptor beta chains below were found in one sample sequenced in a study of T-cell memory formation after mild COVID-19. TCRdb independently ran MiXCR on the 5' RACE reads; one entry per CDR3 protein. The data hold 150,000 to 200,000 distinct CDR3 sequences, with 13% to 15% observed a single time. The specimen was PBMCs or a T cell subset sorted from them (not recorded which). The receptors here all came from an adult woman who had mild COVID-19 (a few samples of this study predate the infection). Cell type and time point are not known.

The gene calls are TRBV5-6 and TRBJ2-3; weak D call: TRBD2 (5 bases). Germline CDR1 reads SGHDT; CDR2 reads YYEEEE. This CDR3 spans 16 amino acids. Trimming shortened V by 3 bases and J by 6 bases, and 20 bases separated the two germline ends. CDR3: CASSSPEWEWDDTQYF. The CDR3 DNA follows: TGTGCCAGCAGCTCGCCTGAGTGGGAGTGGGATGATACGCAGTATTTT.

The rearrangement joins TRBV7-2 to TRBJ1-2, with TRBD1 as a possible D gene (5 bases). CDR3 length: 14 residues. Trimming stripped 3 bases from V and 3 bases from J, with 11 bases between. CDR1 is SGHTA, CDR2 FQGNSA, per germline. The chain's CDR3 is CASSLTEIYYGYTF. The CDR3 DNA follows: TGTGCCAGCAGCTTGACAGAAATATACTATGGCTACACCTTC.

The rearrangement links TRBV6-6 to TRBJ1-6; D might be TRBD1 (5 bases). The V gene lost 7 bases and the J gene lost 9 bases, with 13 bases spanning the gap. Germline lookup yields CDR1 MNHNY and CDR2 SVGAGI (reference sequence). This CDR3 has 13 amino acids. The CDR3 DNA reads as TGTGCCAGCAACCCGACAGTGGTTTCACCCCTCCACTTT. It specifies CASNPTVVSPLHF.

Here the CDR3 reads CATSRDRVGSPLHF. DNA of the CDR3: TGTGCCACCAGCAGGGACAGGGTGGGATCACCCCTCCACTTT. This chain joins TRBV15 and TRBJ1-6, with 8 bases matching TRBD1. With 3 bases clipped from V and 10 bases from J, the junction kept 5 bases outside the gene matches. The CDR3 is 14 residues long. The germline V gene has CDR1 LNHNV and CDR2 YYDKDF (reference sequence). Full variable domain (outside the CDR3, taken from reference TRBV15 and TRBJ1-6): DAMVIQNPRYQVTQFGKPVTLSCSQTLNHNVMYWYQQKSSQAPKLLFHYYDKDFNNEADTPDNFQSRRPNTSFCFLDIRSPGLGDTAMYLCATSRDRVGSPLHFGNGTRLTVT.

The gene calls are TRBV19 and TRBJ2-4, with a tentative D call TRBD2 (6 bases). Germline lookup yields CDR1 LNHDA and CDR2 SQIVND (reference sequence). CDR3 length: 17 amino acids. The V end lost 5 bases, the J end lost 0 bases, and 17 bases lay between the germline ends. The CDR3 region has the DNA TGTGCCAGTAGTCCCTCGCTTGGGGGACTAGCCAAAAACATTCAGTACTTC. Its protein product is CASSPSLGGLAKNIQYF.

In this sample, this clonotype turned up a few times. The rearrangement links TRBV6-5 to TRBJ2-3; no reliable D call. With 2 bases removed from V and 0 bases from J, the gap between germline ends came to 9 bases. The CDR3 is made up of 15 amino acids. The V gene's germline CDR1 is MNHEY and CDR2 SVGAGI. The CDR3 nucleotides are TGTGCCAGCAGTTACGGGTTTACTAGCACAGATACGCAGTATTTT. Encoded protein: CASSYGFTSTDTQYF.

This clonotype was seen repeatedly, ten times or more. The chain has TRBV15 and TRBJ2-5; D may be TRBD2 (5 bases). Germline V gene sequence: CDR1 LNHNV, CDR2 YYDKDF (reference sequence). Trimming took 5 bases from V and 0 from J, leaving 16 bases between them. The CDR3 covers 16 residues. CDR3 in DNA: TGTGCCACCAGCGGCTTTCGGGTCGGGAACCAAGAGACCCAGTACTTC. Protein sequence: CATSGFRVGNQETQYF.

The V call is TRBV10-3, the J call TRBJ2-3; D gene ambiguous. The germline V gene has CDR1 ENHRY and CDR2 SYGVKD. V shed 1 base and J shed 4 bases, with 9 bases lying between them. The CDR3 covers 14 residues. CDR3 sequence: CAISELGRSDTQYF. The CDR3 DNA sequence: TGTGCCATCAGTGAGTTAGGGCGATCAGATACGCAGTATTTT.

The rearrangement uses TRBV3-1 and TRBJ2-2, with D unresolved. Germline V lookup: CDR1 LGHDT, CDR2 YNNKEL (reference sequence). The V and J ends lost 8 bases and 3 bases respectively, with 10 bases between them. This CDR3 spans 13 amino acids. The CDR3 DNA is TGTGCCAGCGAGCGTTCGGACACCGGGGAGCTGTTTTTT. Its translation: CASERSDTGELFF.

This clonotype was counted only a few times. The chain couples TRBV9 to TRBJ2-3, with TRBD2 matching over 8 bases. In germline, CDR1 is SGDLS, CDR2 YYNGEE. The CDR3 is 15 residues long. Trimming took 7 bases from V and 0 from J; bases not matched to a gene: 7. CDR3 loop: CASATSSGSTDTQYF. The CDR3 DNA follows: TGTGCCAGCGCTACCTCTAGCGGGAGCACAGATACGCAGTATTTT.

The chain has TRBV11-3 and TRBJ1-2, with 7 bases aligning to TRBD1. CDR1 and CDR2 (germline): SGHNT, YENEEA. J lost 6 bases, V lost 3 bases, and 4 bases had no gene match. The CDR3 is made up of 13 amino acids. The CDR3 nucleotides read TGTGCCAGCAGCTTTCGACAGGGTCATGGCTACACCTTC. Protein: CASSFRQGHGYTF.

This clonotype occurred a few times. The rearrangement links TRBV12-3 or TRBV12-4 to TRBJ2-3; D may be TRBD1 or TRBD2 (5 bases each). V gave up 5 bases and J gave up 1 base, with 16 bases separating them. The CDR3 contains 16 residues. The CDR3 DNA sequence: TGTGCCAGCAGTGCCCCCGGTAGAGGGGGCACAGATACGCAGTATTTT. Residues: CASSAPGRGGTDTQYF.

The table lists this clonotype with a few counts. This chain uses TRBV6-2 or TRBV6-3 with TRBJ2-1, with D perhaps TRBD2 (6 bases). CDR3 length: 15 amino acids. The germline gives CDR1 MNHEY, CDR2 SVGEGT. Trimming removed 6 bases from V and 5 bases from J, with 17 bases in between. Here the CDR3 reads CASRTRLGGNNEQFF. CDR3 DNA sequence: TGTGCCAGCAGGACACGACTAGGAGGAAACAATGAGCAGTTCTTC.

The genes are TRBV14 and TRBJ2-6; D is unclear. The V end was cut by 2 bases, the J end by 1 base, with 3 bases between. The V gene's germline CDR1 is SGHDN and CDR2 FVKESK. This CDR3 has 14 amino acids. CDR3 sequence reads: CASSQRSGANVLTF. DNA for the CDR3: TGTGCCAGCAGCCAAAGATCTGGGGCCAACGTCCTGACTTTC.

This clonotype was counted between two and nine times. Because it lacks the conserved phenylalanine or tryptophan at the end, this CDR3 is likely a read error. CDR3 amino acids: CSVEVGGTNTGELFS. In nucleotides, the CDR3 is TGCAGCGTTGAAGTGGGGGGAACTAACACCGGGGAGCTGTTTTCT. This chain links TRBV29-1 with TRBJ2-2, with D perhaps matching TRBD2 (6 bases). The V gene's germline CDR1 is SQVTM and CDR2 ANQGSEA. V was cut by 1 base and J by 2 bases, with 11 bases left in between. CDR3 length equals 15 residues.

This clonotype was observed a handful of times. The gene calls are TRBV7-6 and TRBJ1-5, with a weak D call TRBD1 (5 bases). The germline CDR1 and CDR2 sequences are SGHVS and FNYEAQ. This CDR3 has 17 amino acids. The V end lost 0 bases, the J end lost 1 base, and 13 bases lay between the germline ends. The CDR3 DNA is TGTGCCAGCAGCTTAGCCCCGGGGGTCACGAGCAATCAGCCCCAGCATTTT. It specifies CASSLAPGVTSNQPQHF.

There are a few counts of this clonotype. V is TRBV5-1 and J is TRBJ1-2; TRBD1 aligns across 7 bases. This CDR3 is built from 15 residues. The germline V gene encodes CDR1 SGHRS and CDR2 YFSETQ. Trimming cost V 0 bases and J 4 bases; bases outside gene matches: 6. This chain's CDR3 is CASSLEWDSLYGYTF. The CDR3, as DNA: TGCGCCAGCAGCTTGGAATGGGACAGTCTCTATGGCTACACCTTC.

This clonotype has just a few counts. This CDR3 reads CASSLTSRQGRNTIYF. The CDR3 DNA follows: TGTGCCAGCAGCCTAACCTCCCGGCAGGGGAGAAACACCATATATTTT. The chain carries TRBV7-2 and TRBJ1-3; D may be TRBD1 (6 bases). This CDR3 spans 16 amino acids. Deletions cut 5 bases from V and 5 bases from J, with 19 bases between. Looked up from germline, CDR1 is SGHTA and CDR2 is FQGNSA.

The chain recombines TRBV7-9 with TRBJ1-4; tentatively, D is TRBD1 (6 bases). Trimming pared 7 bases from V and 8 bases from J, leaving 17 bases between. This CDR3 has 14 amino acids. Germline CDR1 is SEHNR and CDR2 is FQNEAQ (reference sequence). The CDR3 region has the DNA TGTGCCAGCACCCGACAGGAAAACGAGGAAAAACTGTTTTTT. Its protein is CASTRQENEEKLFF.